This T cell receptor beta chain was obtained from a study of beta chain features in type 1 diabetes. General study points: The study notes PCR might favor shorter templates equally in patients and controls. Moderate yet significant TCRB CDR3 shortening was seen in Type 1 diabetes patients in all four CD4+ subsets. There were fewer insertions and more deletions at the VDJ junctions of type 1 diabetes patients.

Isolation of CD4+ naive, central memory, regulatory and stem cell-like memory cells was achieved by sorting via CD45RO/CCR7/CD25/CD127/CD95/CD27. There are 17 residues in the CDR3. Between the trimmed V and J ends, which lost 0 bases and 0 bases, there was a span of 15 bases. Germline assignment: CDR1 SGHNT and CDR2 YYREEE (reference sequence). What was sequenced were expressed TCRB transcripts, since all of the isolated RNA had been reverse transcribed. Assay: immunoSEQ multiplex PCR; the TCRdb copy retains only in-frame clones and omits some. This sample has hundreds of thousands of clones, with around 13% found just once. For this clone: Its antigen remains unidentified.

The sequence was collected from a woman aged 18-29 years with type 1 diabetes. The sequencing sample was made of naive CD4+ T cells from blood. The rearrangement joins TRBV5-4 to TRBJ1-1; D remains ambiguous. The CDR3 sequence: CASSLDGASFMNTEAFF. The CDR3 bases are TGTGCCAGCAGCTTGGATGGAGCCAGTTTTATGAACACTGAAGCTTTCTTT.